The 24 T cell receptor beta chains listed next were all sequenced from one sample in a study of shared clonotypes between healthy human individuals. Using immunoSEQ multiplex PCR, the repertoire was profiled, and TCRdb retains in-frame clones only, with some absent. The repertoire holds about a million clones, with around 77% as singletons. The sequencing input was memory CD4+ T cells from PBMCs. Indicated subset: CD45RA-negative fraction. The receptors shown here come from a man aged 18 to 30 in good health. Some clones in this sample may be carry-over from other donors' samples.

The V and J genes are TRBV5-1 and TRBJ2-1, with 12 bases that match TRBD2. The CDR3 runs 16 residues. Germline V gene data show CDR1 as SGHRS and CDR2 as YFSETQ. Trimming removed 4 bases from V and 5 bases from J; junction bases left unmatched: 7. CDR3 sequence reads: CASSRPTSGSDNEQFF. In nucleotides, the CDR3 is TGCGCCAGCAGCCGCCCGACTAGCGGGAGTGACAATGAGCAGTTCTTC.

With regard to this clone: A read error may explain this, as a much larger clone is one base away. Other DNA sequences in this specimen translate into the identical CDR3. V usage is TRBV4-2 and J usage is TRBJ1-2, with 9 bases matching TRBD1. Per the germline V gene, CDR1 is LGHNA and CDR2 is YNFKEQ. J gave up 8 bases and V 0 bases, and 10 bases lay outside the gene matches. The CDR3 consists of 16 residues. CDR3 sequence reads: CASSQDFGDRDYGYTF. The CDR3 bases are TGTGCCAGCAGCCAAGACTTTGGGGACAGGGATTACGGCTACACCTTC.

This rearrangement joins TRBV30 to TRBJ1-3; D is ambiguous. This CDR3 region has 13 residues. V lost 0 bases and J 3 bases, leaving 6 bases between the germline ends. Germline CDR1 is GTSNPN and CDR2 is SVGIG (reference sequence). The CDR3, as DNA: TGTGCCTGGAGTGTACAGAGTGGAAACACCATATATTTT. It is translated as CAWSVQSGNTIYF.

This chain joins TRBV6-6 and TRBJ2-5; 9 bases fit TRBD2. V dropped 5 bases and J dropped 4; count of bases not matched to a gene: 5. The CDR3 length is 14 residues. CDR1 and CDR2 from the germline V gene are MNHNY and SVGAGI (reference sequence). The CDR3 sequence is CASSGAGGGETQYF. Here the CDR3 DNA reads TGTGCCAGCAGTGGGGCGGGAGGGGGAGAGACCCAGTACTTC.

The chain carries TRBV5-4 and TRBJ2-7; D unclear. The CDR3 consists of 14 residues. The germline V and J ends were trimmed by 3 bases and 5 bases, with 15 bases remaining between them. Germline V gene sequence: CDR1 SGHNT, CDR2 YYREEE (reference sequence). The CDR3: CASSWVSRADEQYF. In nucleotides, the CDR3 is TGTGCCAGCAGCTGGGTCTCTCGGGCTGACGAGCAGTACTTC.

The gene calls are TRBV2 and TRBJ1-2; D is ambiguous. Germline CDR1 SNHLY, CDR2 FYNNEI. CDR3 length: 13 amino acids. Between the trimmed V and J ends, which lost 7 bases and 5 bases, there was a span of 14 bases. CDR3 region: CASNPQDNYGYTF. In DNA form, the CDR3 reads TGTGCCAGCAATCCCCAGGATAATTATGGCTACACCTTC.

The chain couples TRBV7-2 to TRBJ2-7, with TRBD2 identical over 10 bases. Germline assignment: CDR1 SGHTA and CDR2 FQGNSA. With V trimmed by 1 base and J by 2 bases, 5 bases remained unmatched. CDR3 size: 16 residues. The CDR3 DNA reads as TGTGCCAGCAGCTTAGATACTAGCGGGATTCCCTACGAGCAGTACTTC. This codes for CASSLDTSGIPYEQYF.

The chain recombines TRBV4-2 with TRBJ1-2, with D unresolved. Trimming pared 0 bases from V and 3 bases from J, leaving 14 bases between. The CDR3 totals 16 residues. CDR1 is LGHNA and CDR2 is YNFKEQ in the germline V gene. The CDR3 DNA follows: TGTGCCAGCAGCCAAGATAAGGCGAGGCAAGACTATGGCTACACCTTC. It specifies CASSQDKARQDYGYTF.

V gene TRBV7-8 combines with J gene TRBJ2-4; a possible D gene is TRBD2 (5 bases). The CDR3 has 14 residues. Germline V gene sequence: CDR1 SGHVS, CDR2 FQNEAQ. Trimming left V 1 base short and J 8 bases short, with 12 bases between. The CDR3 loop reads CASSLVRGGDIQYF. The CDR3 DNA reads as TGTGCCAGCAGCTTAGTTCGGGGTGGGGACATTCAGTACTTC.

This clone was seen more than once but under ten times. This sequence joins TRBV2 and TRBJ1-4, with TRBD1 identical over 7 bases. Trimming at V came to 3 bases and at J to 7 bases, leaving 8 bases not matched to a gene. The CDR3 contains 15 residues. The germline gives CDR1 SNHLY, CDR2 FYNNEI. The CDR3 here is CASSDIDRVREKLFF. CDR3 coding DNA: TGTGCCAGCAGTGACATAGACAGGGTGCGTGAAAAACTGTTTTTT.

This clone was recorded only once. The V call is TRBV20-1, the J call TRBJ1-2, with D unresolved. The CDR3 loop spans 11 amino acids. CDR1 is DFQATT and CDR2 is SNEGSKA in the germline V gene (reference sequence). V gave up 6 bases and J gave up 4 bases, with 9 bases separating them. The CDR3 protein is CSAGGSYGYTF. The CDR3 nucleotides are TGCAGTGCCGGCGGGTCCTATGGCTACACCTTC.

The chain joins TRBV5-1 to TRBJ1-4, with D perhaps matching TRBD1 (5 bases). The CDR3 totals 16 residues. Per germline, CDR1 SGHRS and CDR2 YFSETQ. V shed 5 bases and J shed 0 bases, with 14 bases lying between them. CDR3 sequence reads: CASRGIGGATNEKLFF. CDR3 coding DNA: TGCGCCAGCAGGGGGATTGGGGGAGCAACTAATGAAAAACTGTTTTTT.

This clone was seen at least ten times. The chain uses TRBV14 and TRBJ1-2; D not resolved. There are 13 residues in the CDR3. Germline V gives CDR1 SGHDN, CDR2 FVKESK. The V end lost 3 bases, the J end lost 4 bases, and 9 bases lay between the germline ends. The CDR3 DNA reads as TGTGCCAGCAGCCATGGACCATCCTATGGCTACACCTTC. Translated: CASSHGPSYGYTF.

V gene TRBV6-4 combines with J gene TRBJ2-1; 9 bases agree with TRBD1. The CDR3 is made up of 15 amino acids. Germline trimming cut 0 bases from V and 6 bases from J; bases unmatched to any gene: 3. The V gene's germline CDR1 is MRHNA and CDR2 SNTAGT. CDR3 coding DNA: TGTGCCAGCAGTGACTCGGGACAGGGAGGCAATGAGCAGTTCTTC. Protein product: CASSDSGQGGNEQFF.

This clone was found once. DNA for the CDR3: TGCGCCAGCAGCCAACCCGGGACTCGGCACAATGAGCAGTTCTTC. This encodes CASSQPGTRHNEQFF. The chain combines TRBV4-1 with TRBJ2-1; possibly TRBD2 for D (6 bases). The CDR3 contains 15 residues. Germline V gene lookup returns CDR1 MGHRA and CDR2 YSYEKL. V was trimmed by 2 bases and J by 5 bases, leaving 13 bases between them.

This clone was detected only a few times. The chain combines TRBV10-3 with TRBJ1-1; 8 bases align to TRBD1. CDR3 length equals 15 residues. V gave up 6 bases and J gave up 1 base; unmatched junction bases: 7. Germline V gene sequence: CDR1 ENHRY, CDR2 SYGVKD. The CDR3 protein is CAIRAPGGSNTEAFF. The CDR3 DNA follows: TGTGCCATCAGGGCGCCAGGGGGCTCGAACACTGAAGCTTTCTTT.

The CDR3 DNA sequence: TGCGCCAGCAGCCCCGAGCCCGGAAACTATGGCTACACCTTC. This codes for CASSPEPGNYGYTF. The gene calls are TRBV5-1 and TRBJ1-2; D gene unclear. Germline CDR1 and CDR2: SGHRS and YFSETQ. Trimming pared 4 bases from V and 2 bases from J, leaving 12 bases between. The CDR3 covers 14 residues.

CDR3 in DNA: TGTGCCAGCAGGCCCGGGACAGGGTTTTTACTCTGGTTCTTC. It translates to CASRPGTGFLLWFF. The chain uses TRBV28 and TRBJ2-1; the match to TRBD1 covers 9 bases. The junction had 15 bases not matched to a gene; V was cut back by 6 bases and J by 15 bases. CDR3 length: 14 residues. From germline, CDR1 is MDHEN and CDR2 SYDVKM. The variable domain in full, with the rest retrieved from reference TRBV28 and TRBJ2-1, is DVKVTQSSRYLVKRTGEKVFLECVQDMDHENMFWYRQDPGLGLRLIYFSYDVKMKEKGDIPEGYSVSREKKERFSLILESASTNQTSMYLCASRPGTGFLLWFFGPGTRLTVL.

This clone was seen a handful of times. Written as DNA, the CDR3 is TGCGCCAGCAGCTCAGGGGGCGCGGGGCAGCCCCAGCATTTT. Its translation: CASSSGGAGQPQHF. The chain links TRBV5-1 to TRBJ1-5, with TRBD1 matching over 8 bases. The V and J ends lost 3 bases and 7 bases, in that order; junction bases with no gene match: 6. Per germline, CDR1 SGHRS and CDR2 YFSETQ. The CDR3 consists of 14 residues.

As regards this clone: Other DNA sequences within the sample encode an identical CDR3. V is TRBV5-1 and J is TRBJ2-7; a possible D gene is TRBD2 (5 bases). V was pared by 3 bases and J by 4 bases, with 8 bases between. The CDR3 contains 12 residues. The germline V gene has CDR1 SGHRS and CDR2 YFSETQ. The DNA for the CDR3 is TGCGCCAGCAGCTCGGACTTTTACGAGCAGTACTTC. It codes for CASSSDFYEQYF.

J is TRBJ2-1 and V is TRBV28; TRBD2 matches at 12 bases. V shed 3 bases, J shed 4 bases, and the junction held 16 bases outside the gene matches. Germline loops: CDR1 MDHEN, CDR2 SYDVKM. This CDR3 comprises 20 residues. In DNA form, the CDR3 reads TGTGCCAGCAGTTTCACCCTTTGGGCTAGCGGGAGGGGAGGGTACAATGAGCAGTTCTTC. Translation gives CASSFTLWASGRGGYNEQFF.

The chain employs TRBV5-4 and TRBJ2-7; tentative D call: TRBD2 (5 bases). The CDR3 contains 15 residues. V lost 0 bases, J lost 6 bases, and 16 bases lay in between. Per germline, CDR1 SGHNT and CDR2 YYREEE (reference sequence). CDR3 coding DNA: TGTGCCAGCAGCTTGGATATTTCTGGGCGGGCCGAGCAGTACTTC. Translation gives CASSLDISGRAEQYF.

The chain uses TRBV6-1 and TRBJ1-5; tentative D call: TRBD1 (6 bases). The CDR3 sequence is 14 residues long. V dropped 4 bases and J dropped 1 base, with 8 bases sitting between them. From germline, CDR1 is MNHNS and CDR2 SASEGT. Here the CDR3 reads CASSVTGSNQPQHF. The CDR3, as DNA: TGTGCCAGCAGTGTAACAGGGAGCAATCAGCCCCAGCATTTT.

The chain employs TRBV4-2 and TRBJ1-2; a possible D gene is TRBD1 (6 bases). Germline lookup yields CDR1 LGHNA and CDR2 YNFKEQ. This CDR3 region has 15 residues. Trimming took off 2 bases at V and 4 bases at J, with 14 bases between the two ends. DNA of the CDR3: TGTGCCAGCAGCCAACCCCCCGGACAGATCTATGGCTACACCTTC. Its translation is CASSQPPGQIYGYTF.